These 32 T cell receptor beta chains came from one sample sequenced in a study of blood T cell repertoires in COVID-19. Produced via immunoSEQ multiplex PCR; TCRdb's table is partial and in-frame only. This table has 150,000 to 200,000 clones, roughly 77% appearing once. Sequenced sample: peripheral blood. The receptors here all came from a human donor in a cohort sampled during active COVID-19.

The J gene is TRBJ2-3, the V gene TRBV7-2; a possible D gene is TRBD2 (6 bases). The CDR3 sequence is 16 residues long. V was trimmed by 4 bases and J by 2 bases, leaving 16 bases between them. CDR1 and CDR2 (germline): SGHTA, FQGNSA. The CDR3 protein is CASSSLGGGNTDTQYF. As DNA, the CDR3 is TGTGCCAGCAGCTCCCTCGGGGGTGGGAACACAGATACGCAGTATTTT.

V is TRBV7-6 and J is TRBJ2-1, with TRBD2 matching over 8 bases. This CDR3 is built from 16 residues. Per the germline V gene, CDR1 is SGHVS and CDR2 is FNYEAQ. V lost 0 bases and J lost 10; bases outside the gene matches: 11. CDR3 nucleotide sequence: TGTGCCAGCAGCTTAGCAGGGTCTACTAGCGGAGGAGAGCAGTTCTTC. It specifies CASSLAGSTSGGEQFF.

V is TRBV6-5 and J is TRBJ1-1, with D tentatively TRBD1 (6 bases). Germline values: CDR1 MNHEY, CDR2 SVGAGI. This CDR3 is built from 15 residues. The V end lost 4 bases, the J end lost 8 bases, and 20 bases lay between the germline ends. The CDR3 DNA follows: TGTGCCAGCAGTTGGGGGACACTACCGACTCGGGAAGCTTTCTTT. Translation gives CASSWGTLPTREAFF.

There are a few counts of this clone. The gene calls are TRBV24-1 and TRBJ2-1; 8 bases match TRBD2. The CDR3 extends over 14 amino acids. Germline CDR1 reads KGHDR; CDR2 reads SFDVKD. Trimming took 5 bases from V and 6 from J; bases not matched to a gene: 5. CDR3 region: CATSGRGVINEQFF. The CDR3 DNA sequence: TGTGCCACCAGTGGGCGGGGGGTCATCAATGAGCAGTTCTTC.

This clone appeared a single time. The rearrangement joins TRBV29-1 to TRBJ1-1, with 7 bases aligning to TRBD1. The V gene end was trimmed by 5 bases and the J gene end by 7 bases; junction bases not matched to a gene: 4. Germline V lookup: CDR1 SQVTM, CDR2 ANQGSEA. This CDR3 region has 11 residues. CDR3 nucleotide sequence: TGCAGCGTTTCCCAGGGGGGTGAAGCTTTCTTT. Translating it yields CSVSQGGEAFF.

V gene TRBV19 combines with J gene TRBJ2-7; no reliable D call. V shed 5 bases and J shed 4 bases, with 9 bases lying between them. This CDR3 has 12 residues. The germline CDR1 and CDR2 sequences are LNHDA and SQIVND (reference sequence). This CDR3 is CASSGQRYEQYF. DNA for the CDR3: TGTGCCAGTAGTGGGCAAAGGTACGAGCAGTACTTC.

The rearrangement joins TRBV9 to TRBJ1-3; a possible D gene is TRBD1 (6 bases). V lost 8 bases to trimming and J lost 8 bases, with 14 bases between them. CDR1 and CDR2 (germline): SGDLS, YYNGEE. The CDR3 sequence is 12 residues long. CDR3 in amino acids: CASKGEGDTIYF. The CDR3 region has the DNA TGTGCCAGTAAGGGGGAAGGGGACACCATATATTTT.

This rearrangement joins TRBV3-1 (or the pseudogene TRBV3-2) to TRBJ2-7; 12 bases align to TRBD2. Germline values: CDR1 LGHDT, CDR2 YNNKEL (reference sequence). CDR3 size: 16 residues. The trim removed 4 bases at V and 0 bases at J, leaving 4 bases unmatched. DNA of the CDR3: TGTGCCAGCAGCCTGTGGACTAGCGGGGCCTCCTACGAGCAGTACTTC. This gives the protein CASSLWTSGASYEQYF.

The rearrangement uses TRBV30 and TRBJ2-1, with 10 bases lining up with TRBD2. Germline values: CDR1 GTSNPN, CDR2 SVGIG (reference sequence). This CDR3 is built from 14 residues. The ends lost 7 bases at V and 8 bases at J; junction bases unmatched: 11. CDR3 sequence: CAFQRGGDLHEQFF. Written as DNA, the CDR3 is TGTGCCTTTCAGCGGGGGGGCGATCTCCATGAGCAGTTCTTC.

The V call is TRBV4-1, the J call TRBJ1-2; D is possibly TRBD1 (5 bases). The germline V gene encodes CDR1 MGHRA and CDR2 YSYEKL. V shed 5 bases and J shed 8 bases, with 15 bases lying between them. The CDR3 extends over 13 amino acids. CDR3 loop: CASSAQGFGGYTF. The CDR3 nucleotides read TGCGCCAGCAGCGCTCAGGGTTTCGGGGGCTACACCTTC.

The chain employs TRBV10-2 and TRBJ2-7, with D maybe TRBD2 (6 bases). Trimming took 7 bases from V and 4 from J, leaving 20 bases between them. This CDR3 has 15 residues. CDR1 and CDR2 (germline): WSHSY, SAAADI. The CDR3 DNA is TGCGCCAGCACTGTGCGGCTCAGGGACTCTTACGAGCAGTACTTC. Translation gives CASTVRLRDSYEQYF.

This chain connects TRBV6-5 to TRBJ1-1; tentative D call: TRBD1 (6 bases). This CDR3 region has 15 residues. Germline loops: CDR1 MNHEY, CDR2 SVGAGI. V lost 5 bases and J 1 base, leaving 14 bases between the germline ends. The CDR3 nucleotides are TGTGCCAGCAGTCTAACTGGGGGCCGGAACACTGAAGCTTTCTTT. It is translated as CASSLTGGRNTEAFF.

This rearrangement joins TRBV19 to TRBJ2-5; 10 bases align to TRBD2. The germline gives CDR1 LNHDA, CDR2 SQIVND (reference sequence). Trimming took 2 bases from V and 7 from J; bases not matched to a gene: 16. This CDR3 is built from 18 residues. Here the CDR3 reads CASSIRGRASGSRPTQYF. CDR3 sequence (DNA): TGTGCCAGTAGTATACGAGGGCGGGCTAGCGGGAGCCGCCCGACCCAGTACTTC.

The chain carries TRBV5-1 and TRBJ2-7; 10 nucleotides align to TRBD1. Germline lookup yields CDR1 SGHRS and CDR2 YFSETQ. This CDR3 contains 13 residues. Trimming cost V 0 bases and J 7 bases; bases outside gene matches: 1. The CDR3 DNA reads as TGCGCCAGCAGCTTGGAGGGACAGGGGGAGCAGTACTTC. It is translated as CASSLEGQGEQYF.

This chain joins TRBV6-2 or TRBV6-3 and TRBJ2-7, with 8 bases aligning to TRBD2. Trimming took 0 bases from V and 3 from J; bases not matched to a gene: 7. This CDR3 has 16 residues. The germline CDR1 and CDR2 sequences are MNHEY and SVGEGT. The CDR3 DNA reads TGTGCCAGCAGTTACTCAGCGGGGGCAAGGAGCTACGAGCAGTACTTC. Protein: CASSYSAGARSYEQYF.

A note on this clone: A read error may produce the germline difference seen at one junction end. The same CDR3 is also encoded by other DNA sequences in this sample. The DNA of the CDR3 is TGTGCCAGTAGGTTAGGGACAGTGTCCTCCGAGCAGTACTTC. This codes for CASRLGTVSSEQYF. This chain connects TRBV19 to TRBJ2-7; 7 bases are a match to TRBD1. Germline CDR1 and CDR2: LNHDA and SQIVND (reference sequence). This CDR3 has 14 amino acids.

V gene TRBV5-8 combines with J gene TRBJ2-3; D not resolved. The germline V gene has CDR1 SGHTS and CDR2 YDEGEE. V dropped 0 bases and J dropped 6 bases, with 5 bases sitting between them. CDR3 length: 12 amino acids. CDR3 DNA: TGTGCCAGCAGCTTGGCCGTGGATACGCAGTATTTT. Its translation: CASSLAVDTQYF.

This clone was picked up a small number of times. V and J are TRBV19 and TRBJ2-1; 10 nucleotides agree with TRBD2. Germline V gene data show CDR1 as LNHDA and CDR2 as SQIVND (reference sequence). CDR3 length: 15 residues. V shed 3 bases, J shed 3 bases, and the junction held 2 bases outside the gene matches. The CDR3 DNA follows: TGTGCCAGTAGTATGGGGACTAGCGTCTACAATGAGCAGTTCTTC. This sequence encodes CASSMGTSVYNEQFF.

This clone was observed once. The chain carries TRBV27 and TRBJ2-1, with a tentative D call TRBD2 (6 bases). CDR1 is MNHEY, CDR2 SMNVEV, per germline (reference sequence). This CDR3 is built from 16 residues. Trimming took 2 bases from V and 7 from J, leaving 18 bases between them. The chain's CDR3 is CASSLAAGSRYNEQFF. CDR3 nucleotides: TGTGCCAGCAGTTTAGCCGCGGGGAGCCGGTATAATGAGCAGTTCTTC.

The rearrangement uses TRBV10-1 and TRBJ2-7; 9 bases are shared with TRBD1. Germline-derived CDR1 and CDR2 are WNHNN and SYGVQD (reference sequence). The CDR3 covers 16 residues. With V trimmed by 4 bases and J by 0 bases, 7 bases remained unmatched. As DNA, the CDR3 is TGCGCCAGCAGTGGATCCGGGACAGGGAACTCCTACGAGCAGTACTTC. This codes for CASSGSGTGNSYEQYF.

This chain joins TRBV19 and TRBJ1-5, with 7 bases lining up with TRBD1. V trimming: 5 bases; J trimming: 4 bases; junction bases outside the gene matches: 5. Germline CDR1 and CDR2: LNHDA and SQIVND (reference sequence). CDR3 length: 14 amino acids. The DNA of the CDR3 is TGTGCCAGTAGTCCGACAGGGCCTAATCAGCCCCAGCATTTT. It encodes CASSPTGPNQPQHF. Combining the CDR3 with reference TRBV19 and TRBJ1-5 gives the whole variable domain DGGITQSPKYLFRKEGQNVTLSCEQNLNHDAMYWYRQDPGQGLRLIYYSQIVNDFQKGDIAEGYSVSREKKESFPLTVTSAQKNPTAFYLCASSPTGPNQPQHFGDGTRLSIL.

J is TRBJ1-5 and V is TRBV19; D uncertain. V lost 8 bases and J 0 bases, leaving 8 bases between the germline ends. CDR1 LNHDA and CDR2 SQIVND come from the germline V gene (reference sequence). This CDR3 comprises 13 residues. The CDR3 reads CASRLYSNQPQHF. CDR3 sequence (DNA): TGTGCCAGTCGACTTTATAGCAATCAGCCCCAGCATTTT. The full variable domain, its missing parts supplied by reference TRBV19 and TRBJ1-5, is DGGITQSPKYLFRKEGQNVTLSCEQNLNHDAMYWYRQDPGQGLRLIYYSQIVNDFQKGDIAEGYSVSREKKESFPLTVTSAQKNPTAFYLCASRLYSNQPQHFGDGTRLSIL.

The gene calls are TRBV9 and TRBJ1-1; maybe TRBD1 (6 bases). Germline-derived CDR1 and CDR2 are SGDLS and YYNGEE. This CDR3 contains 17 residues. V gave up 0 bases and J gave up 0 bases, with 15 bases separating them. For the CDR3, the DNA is TGTGCCAGCAGCGTAGTTGGCCAGGGGTGGATGAACACTGAAGCTTTCTTT. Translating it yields CASSVVGQGWMNTEAFF.

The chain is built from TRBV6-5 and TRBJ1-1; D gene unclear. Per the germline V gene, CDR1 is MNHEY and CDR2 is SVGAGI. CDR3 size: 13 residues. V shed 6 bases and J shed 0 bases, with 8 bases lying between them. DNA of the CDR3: TGTGCCAGCAGGTACGGGCTGAACACTGAAGCTTTCTTT. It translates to CASRYGLNTEAFF.

The chain's CDR3 is CAWTTGGGNQPQHF. The CDR3 DNA reads as TGTGCCTGGACTACAGGGGGAGGCAATCAGCCCCAGCATTTT. The J gene is TRBJ1-5, the V gene TRBV30; 8 bases match TRBD1. This CDR3 is 14 amino acids long. Germline V CDR1 and CDR2: GTSNPN, SVGIG (reference sequence). Losses at the gene ends were 4 bases for V and 2 bases for J; bases not matched to a gene: 4.

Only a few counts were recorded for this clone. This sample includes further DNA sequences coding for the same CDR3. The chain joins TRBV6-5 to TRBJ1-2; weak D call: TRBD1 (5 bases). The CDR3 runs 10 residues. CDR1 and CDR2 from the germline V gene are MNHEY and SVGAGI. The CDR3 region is CATGGGGYTF. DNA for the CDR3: TGTGCAACCGGGGGAGGTGGCTACACCTTC.

In DNA form, the CDR3 reads TGTGCCAGCTCACTGGGAGCTAACACTGAAGCTTTCTTT. Residues: CASSLGANTEAFF. V and J are TRBV18 and TRBJ1-1, with D unclear. Germline CDR1 reads KGHSH; CDR2 reads LQKENI. With 4 bases removed from V and 2 bases from J, the gap between germline ends came to 8 bases. The CDR3 totals 13 residues. The variable domain in full, completed from reference TRBV18 and TRBJ1-1, reads NAGVMQNPRHLVRRRGQEARLRCSPMKGHSHVYWYRQLPEEGLKFMVYLQKENIIDESGMPKERFSAEFPKEGPSILRIQQVVRGDSAAYFCASSLGANTEAFFGQGTRLTVV.

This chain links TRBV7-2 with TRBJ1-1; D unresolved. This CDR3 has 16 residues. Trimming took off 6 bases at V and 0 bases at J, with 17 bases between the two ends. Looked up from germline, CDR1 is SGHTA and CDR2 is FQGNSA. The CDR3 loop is CASSSGLGRVNTEAFF. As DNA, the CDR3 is TGTGCCAGCAGTTCCGGCCTCGGGCGGGTGAACACTGAAGCTTTCTTT.

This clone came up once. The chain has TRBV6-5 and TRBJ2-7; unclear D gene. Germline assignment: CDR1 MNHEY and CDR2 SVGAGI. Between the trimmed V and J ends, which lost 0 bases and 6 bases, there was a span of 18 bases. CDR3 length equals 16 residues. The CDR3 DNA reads TGTGCCAGCAGTTACTCCGTTGACATGCCACGCTCCGAGCAGTACTTC. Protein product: CASSYSVDMPRSEQYF.

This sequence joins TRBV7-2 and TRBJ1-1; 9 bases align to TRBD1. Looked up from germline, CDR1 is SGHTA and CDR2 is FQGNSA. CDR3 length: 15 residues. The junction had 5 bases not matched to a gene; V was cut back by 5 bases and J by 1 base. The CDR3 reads CASSQQGAANTEAFF. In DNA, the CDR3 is TGTGCCAGCAGCCAACAGGGGGCAGCGAACACTGAAGCTTTCTTT.

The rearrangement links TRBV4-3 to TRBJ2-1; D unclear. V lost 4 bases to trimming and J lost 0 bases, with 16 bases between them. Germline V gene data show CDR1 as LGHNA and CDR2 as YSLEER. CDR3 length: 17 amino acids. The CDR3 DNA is TGCGCCAGCAGCCCGAGACCAGGCTTATTCTCCTACAATGAGCAGTTCTTC. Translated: CASSPRPGLFSYNEQFF.

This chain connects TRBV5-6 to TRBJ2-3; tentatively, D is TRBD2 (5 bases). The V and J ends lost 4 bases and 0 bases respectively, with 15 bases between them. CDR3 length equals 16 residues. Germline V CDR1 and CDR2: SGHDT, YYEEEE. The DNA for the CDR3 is TGTGCCAGCAGCACCCCGGGGAGAGCTAGCACAGATACGCAGTATTTT. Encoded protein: CASSTPGRASTDTQYF. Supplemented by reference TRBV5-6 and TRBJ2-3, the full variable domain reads DAGVTQSPTHLIKTRGQQVTLRCSPKSGHDTVSWYQQALGQGPQFIFQYYEEEERQRGNFPDRFSGHQFPNYSSELNVNALLLGDSALYLCASSTPGRASTDTQYFGPGTRLTVL.